The present T cell receptor beta chain was sequenced within a study of OX40 agonist ivuxolimab in advanced cancers. Study overall: Partial responses were seen in three patients, one with hepatocellular carcinoma and two with cutaneous melanoma.

Sequencing used immunoSEQ multiplex PCR; TCRdb keeps in-frame clones, though not all of them. The sample lists roughly 50,000 clones; 87% were seen once. Trimming took 6 bases from V and 0 from J, leaving 12 bases between them. CDR1 SQVTM and CDR2 ANQGSEA come from the germline V gene. The CDR3 runs to 13 residues. The chain recombines TRBV29-1 with TRBJ2-7; D is undetermined. This sequence was found in an adult with an advanced solid tumor such as melanoma, head and neck, liver or kidney cancer. The sample was CD4+ or CD8+ T cells sorted from blood, taken in a trial of the OX40 agonist ivuxolimab. The CDR3: CSVVISSSYEQYF. The DNA for the CDR3 is TGCAGCGTGGTTATATCTTCCTCCTACGAGCAGTACTTC.